This T cell receptor beta chain was sequenced during a study of blood T cell repertoires in COVID-19. Using immunoSEQ multiplex PCR, the repertoire was profiled, and TCRdb retains in-frame clones only, with some absent. Among fewer than 500,000 clones listed, about nine tenths were seen once. Trimming stripped 2 bases from V and 3 bases from J, with 7 bases between. Germline loops: CDR1 SGHRS, CDR2 YFSETQ. The CDR3 has 13 residues. The rearrangement joins TRBV5-1 to TRBJ2-3; no definite D call. The material sequenced was PBMCs or T cells enriched from blood (not recorded which). The origin of this receptor is a woman between 18 and 30 years old who had recovered from COVID-19. The CDR3 nucleotides are TGCGCCAGCAGCTTCACAGAGACAGATACGCAGTATTTT. Its protein product is CASSFTETDTQYF. The whole variable domain, filled in from reference TRBV5-1 and TRBJ2-3, reads KAGVTQTPRYLIKTRGQQVTLSCSPISGHRSVSWYQQTPGQGLQFLFEYFSETQRNKGNFPGRFSGRQFSNSRSEMNVSTLELGDSALYLCASSFTETDTQYFGPGTRLTVL.